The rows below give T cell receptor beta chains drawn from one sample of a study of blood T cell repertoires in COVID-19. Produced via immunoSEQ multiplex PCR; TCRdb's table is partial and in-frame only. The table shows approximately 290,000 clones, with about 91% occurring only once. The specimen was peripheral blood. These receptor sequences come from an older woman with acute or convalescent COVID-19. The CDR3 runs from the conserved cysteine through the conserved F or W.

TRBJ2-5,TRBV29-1,CSVEVRGEETQYF
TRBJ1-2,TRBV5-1,CASSFQTGSYGYTF
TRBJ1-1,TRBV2,CASSRQGGGTEAFF
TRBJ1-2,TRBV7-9,CASTQDSFYGYTF
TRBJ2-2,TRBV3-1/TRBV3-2,CASSQVVQVPTGELFF
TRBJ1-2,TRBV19,CASSGHGYGYTF
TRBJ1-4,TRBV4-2,CASSPRDSEKLFF
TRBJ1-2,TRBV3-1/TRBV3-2,CASSQGTGGFYGYTF
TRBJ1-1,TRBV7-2,CASSWDRAPEAFF
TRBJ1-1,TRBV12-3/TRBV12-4,CASSLRNTEAFF
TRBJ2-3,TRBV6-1,CASSALRTASTDTQYF
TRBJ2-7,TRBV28,CASRVGGPNPYEQYF
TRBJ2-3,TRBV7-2,CASSWGGTGSTDTQYF
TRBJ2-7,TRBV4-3,CASSQETTGAYEQYF
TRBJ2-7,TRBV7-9,CASSLGTVAYEQYF
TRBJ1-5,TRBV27,CASSSKPRTAVYSNQPQHF
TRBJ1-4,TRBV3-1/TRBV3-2,CASSQESSVKEKLFF
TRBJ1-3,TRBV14,CASSQEIPGNTIYF
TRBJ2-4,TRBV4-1,CASSQDRGAGTKILIQYF
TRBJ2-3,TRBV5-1,CASSGGQLNTDTQYF
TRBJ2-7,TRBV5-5,CASFRDTYSYEQYF
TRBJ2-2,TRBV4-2,CASSQEVQQGAYTGELFF
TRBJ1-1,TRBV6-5,CASSYYTEGREAFF
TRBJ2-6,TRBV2,CASSVEGRPGANVLTF